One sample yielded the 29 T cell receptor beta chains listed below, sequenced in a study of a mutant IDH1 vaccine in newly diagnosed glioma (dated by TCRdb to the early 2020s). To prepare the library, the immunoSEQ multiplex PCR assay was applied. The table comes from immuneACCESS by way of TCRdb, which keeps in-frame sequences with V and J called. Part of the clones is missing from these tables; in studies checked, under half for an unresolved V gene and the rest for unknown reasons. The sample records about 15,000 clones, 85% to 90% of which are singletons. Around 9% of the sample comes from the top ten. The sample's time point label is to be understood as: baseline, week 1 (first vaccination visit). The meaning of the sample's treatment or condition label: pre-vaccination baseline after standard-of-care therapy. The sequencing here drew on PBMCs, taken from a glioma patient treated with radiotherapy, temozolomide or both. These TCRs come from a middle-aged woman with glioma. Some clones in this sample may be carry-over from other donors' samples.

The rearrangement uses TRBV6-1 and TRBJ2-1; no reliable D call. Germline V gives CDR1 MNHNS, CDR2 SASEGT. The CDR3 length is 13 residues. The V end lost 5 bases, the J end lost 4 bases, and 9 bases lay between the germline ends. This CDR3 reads CASSRLQYNEQFF. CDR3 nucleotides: TGTGCCAGCAGTCGTTTACAGTACAATGAGCAGTTCTTC.

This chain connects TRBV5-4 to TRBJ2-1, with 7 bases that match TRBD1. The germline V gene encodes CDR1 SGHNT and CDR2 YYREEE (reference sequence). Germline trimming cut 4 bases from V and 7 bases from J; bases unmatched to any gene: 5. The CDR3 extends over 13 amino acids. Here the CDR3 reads CASSLTGKNEQFF. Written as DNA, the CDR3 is TGTGCCAGCAGCCTGACAGGGAAGAATGAGCAGTTCTTC.

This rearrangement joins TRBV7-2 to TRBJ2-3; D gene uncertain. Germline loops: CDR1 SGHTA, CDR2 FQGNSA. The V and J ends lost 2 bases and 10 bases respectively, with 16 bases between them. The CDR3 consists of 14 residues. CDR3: CASSLPGAHTPQYF. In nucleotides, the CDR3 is TGTGCCAGCAGCTTACCTGGAGCACACACCCCGCAGTATTTT.

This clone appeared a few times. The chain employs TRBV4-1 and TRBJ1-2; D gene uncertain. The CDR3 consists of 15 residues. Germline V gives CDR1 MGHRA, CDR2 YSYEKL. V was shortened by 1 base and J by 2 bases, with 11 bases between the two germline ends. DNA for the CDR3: TGCGCCAGCAGCCAAGTGCACCCACCGAACTATGGCTACACCTTC. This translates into CASSQVHPPNYGYTF.

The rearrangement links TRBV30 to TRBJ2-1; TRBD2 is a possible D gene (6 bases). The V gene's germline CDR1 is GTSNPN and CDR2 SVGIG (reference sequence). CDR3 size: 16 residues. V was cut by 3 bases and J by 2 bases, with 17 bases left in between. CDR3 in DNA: TGTGCCTGGAGCAGGAATCGGGGAGGTCCCTACAATGAGCAGTTCTTC. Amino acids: CAWSRNRGGPYNEQFF.

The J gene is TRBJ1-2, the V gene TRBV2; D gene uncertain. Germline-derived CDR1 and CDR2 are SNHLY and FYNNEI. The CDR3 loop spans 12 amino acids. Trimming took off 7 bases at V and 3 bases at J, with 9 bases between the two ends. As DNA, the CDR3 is TGTGCCAGCACACTCGCAGACTATGGCTACACCTTC. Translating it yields CASTLADYGYTF.

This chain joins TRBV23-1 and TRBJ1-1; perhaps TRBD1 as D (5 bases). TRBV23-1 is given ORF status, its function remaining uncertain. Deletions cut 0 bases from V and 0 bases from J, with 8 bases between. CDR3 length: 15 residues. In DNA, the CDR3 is TGCGCCAGCAGTCAATCATCGGGGGTGAACACTGAAGCTTTCTTT. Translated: CASSQSSGVNTEAFF.

The CDR3 loop is CASSTGGFSYEQYF. The CDR3, as DNA: TGTGCCAGCAGTACAGGGGGCTTCTCCTACGAGCAGTACTTC. The chain is built from TRBV5-5 and TRBJ2-7; 9 nucleotides agree with TRBD1. The CDR3 consists of 14 residues. The ends lost 5 bases at V and 0 bases at J; junction bases unmatched: 3. Looked up from germline, CDR1 is SGHKS and CDR2 is YYEKEE (reference sequence).

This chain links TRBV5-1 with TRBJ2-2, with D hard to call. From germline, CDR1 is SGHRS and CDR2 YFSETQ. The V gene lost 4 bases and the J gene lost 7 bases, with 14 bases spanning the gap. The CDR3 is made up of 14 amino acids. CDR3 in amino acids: CASSPFGSDGELFF. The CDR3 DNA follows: TGCGCCAGCAGCCCCTTCGGATCTGACGGGGAGCTGTTTTTT.

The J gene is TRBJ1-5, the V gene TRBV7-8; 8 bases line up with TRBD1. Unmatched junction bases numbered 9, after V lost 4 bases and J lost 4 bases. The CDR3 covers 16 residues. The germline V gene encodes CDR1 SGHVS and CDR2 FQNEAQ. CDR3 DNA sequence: TGTGCCAGCAGCTCTCAAGAAGACAGGGGAAATCAGCCCCAGCATTTT. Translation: CASSSQEDRGNQPQHF.

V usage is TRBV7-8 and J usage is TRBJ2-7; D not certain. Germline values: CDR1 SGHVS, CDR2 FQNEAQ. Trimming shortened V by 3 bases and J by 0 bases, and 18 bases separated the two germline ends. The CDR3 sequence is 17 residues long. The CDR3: CASSFTPGPRSSYEQYF. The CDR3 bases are TGTGCCAGCAGCTTCACTCCGGGCCCACGGAGCTCCTACGAGCAGTACTTC. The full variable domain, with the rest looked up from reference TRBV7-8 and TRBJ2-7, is GAGVSQSPRYKVAKRGQDVALRCDPISGHVSLFWYQQALGQGPEFLTYFQNEAQLDKSGLPSDRFFAERPEGSVSTLKIQRTQQEDSAVYLCASSFTPGPRSSYEQYFGPGTRLTVT.

The CDR3 protein is CSVPFGTGTFNEQFF. The DNA for the CDR3 is TGCAGCGTCCCCTTCGGGACAGGGACGTTCAATGAGCAGTTCTTC. V usage is TRBV29-1 and J usage is TRBJ2-1, with 9 positions matching TRBD1. V lost 6 bases to trimming and J lost 6 bases; unmatched junction nucleotides: 12. From germline, CDR1 is SQVTM and CDR2 ANQGSEA. The CDR3 is 15 residues long.

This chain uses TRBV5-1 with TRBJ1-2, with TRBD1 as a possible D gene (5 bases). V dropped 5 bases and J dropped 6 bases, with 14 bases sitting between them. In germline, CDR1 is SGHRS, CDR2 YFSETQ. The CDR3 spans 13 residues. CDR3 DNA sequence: TGCGCCAGCAGAGGAGGGGCCCAGGATGGCTACACCTTC. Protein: CASRGGAQDGYTF.

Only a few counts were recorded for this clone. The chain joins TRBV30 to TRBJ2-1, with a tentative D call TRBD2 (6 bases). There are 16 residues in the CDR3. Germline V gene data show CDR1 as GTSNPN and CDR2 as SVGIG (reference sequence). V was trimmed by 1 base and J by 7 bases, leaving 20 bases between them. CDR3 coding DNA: TGTGCCTGGAGTGGGGGGAGGTCCGCATTTGGGAATGAGCAGTTCTTC. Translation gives CAWSGGRSAFGNEQFF.

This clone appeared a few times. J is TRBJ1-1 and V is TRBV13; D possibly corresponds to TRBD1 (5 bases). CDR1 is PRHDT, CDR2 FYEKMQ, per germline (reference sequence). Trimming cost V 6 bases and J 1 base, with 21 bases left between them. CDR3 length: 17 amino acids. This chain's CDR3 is CASSSSGVGRQNTEAFF. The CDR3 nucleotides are TGTGCCAGCAGTTCCTCGGGGGTGGGCAGGCAGAACACTGAAGCTTTCTTT.

The CDR3 nucleotides read TGTGCCTGGACAGTCTCTGGGGCCAACGTCCTGACTTTC. It translates to CAWTVSGANVLTF. This rearrangement joins TRBV30 to TRBJ2-6, with D hard to call. The CDR3 runs to 13 residues. The V gene lost 4 bases and the J gene lost 0 bases, with 4 bases spanning the gap. Germline V lookup: CDR1 GTSNPN, CDR2 SVGIG (reference sequence).

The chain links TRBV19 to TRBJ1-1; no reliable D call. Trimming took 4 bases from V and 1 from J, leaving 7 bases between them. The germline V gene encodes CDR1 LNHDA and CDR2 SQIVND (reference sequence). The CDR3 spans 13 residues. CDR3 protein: CASSKNPNTEAFF. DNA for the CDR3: TGTGCCAGTAGTAAAAATCCGAACACTGAAGCTTTCTTT.

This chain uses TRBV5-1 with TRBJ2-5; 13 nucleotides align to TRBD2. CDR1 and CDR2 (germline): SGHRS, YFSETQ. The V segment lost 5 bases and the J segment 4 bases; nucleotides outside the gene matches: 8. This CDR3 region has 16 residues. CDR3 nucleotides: TGCGCCAGCAGGCCTACTAGCGGGGGGGCTTCAGAGACCCAGTACTTC. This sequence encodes CASRPTSGGASETQYF.

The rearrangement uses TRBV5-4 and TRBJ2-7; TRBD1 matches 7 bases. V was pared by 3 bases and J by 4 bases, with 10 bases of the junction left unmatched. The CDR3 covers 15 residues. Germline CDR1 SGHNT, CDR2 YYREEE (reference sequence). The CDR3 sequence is CASSSPGTVSYEQYF. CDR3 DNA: TGTGCCAGCAGCTCACCCGGGACAGTCAGTTACGAGCAGTACTTC.

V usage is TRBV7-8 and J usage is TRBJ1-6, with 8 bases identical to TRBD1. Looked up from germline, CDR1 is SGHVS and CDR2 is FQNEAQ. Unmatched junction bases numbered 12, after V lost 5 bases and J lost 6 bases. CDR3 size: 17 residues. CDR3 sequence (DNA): TGTGCCAGCAGCCTTACTTATCGACAGGGGACTAATTCACCCCTCCACTTT. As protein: CASSLTYRQGTNSPLHF.

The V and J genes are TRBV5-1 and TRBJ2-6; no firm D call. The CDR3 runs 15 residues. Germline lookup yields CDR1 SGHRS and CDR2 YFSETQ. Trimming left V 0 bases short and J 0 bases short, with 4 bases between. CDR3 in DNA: TGCGCCAGCAGCTTGGTGATCTCTGGGGCCAACGTCCTGACTTTC. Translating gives CASSLVISGANVLTF.

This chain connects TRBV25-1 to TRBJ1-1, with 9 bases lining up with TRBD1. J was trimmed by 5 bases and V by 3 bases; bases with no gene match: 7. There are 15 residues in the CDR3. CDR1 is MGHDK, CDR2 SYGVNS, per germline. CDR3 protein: CASSDRNRGRTEAFF. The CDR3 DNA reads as TGTGCCAGCAGTGATAGAAACAGGGGGCGGACTGAAGCTTTCTTT. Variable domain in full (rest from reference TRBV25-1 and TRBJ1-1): EADIYQTPRYLVIGTGKKITLECSQTMGHDKMYWYQQDPGMELHLIHYSYGVNSTEKGDLSSESTVSRIRTEHFPLTLESARPSHTSQYLCASSDRNRGRTEAFFGQGTRLTVV.

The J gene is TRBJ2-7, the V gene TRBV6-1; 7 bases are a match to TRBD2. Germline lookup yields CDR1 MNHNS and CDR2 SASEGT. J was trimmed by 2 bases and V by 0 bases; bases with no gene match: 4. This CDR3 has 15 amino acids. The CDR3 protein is CASSEARLAAYEQYF. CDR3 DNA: TGTGCCAGCAGTGAAGCGCGGCTAGCGGCCTACGAGCAGTACTTC.

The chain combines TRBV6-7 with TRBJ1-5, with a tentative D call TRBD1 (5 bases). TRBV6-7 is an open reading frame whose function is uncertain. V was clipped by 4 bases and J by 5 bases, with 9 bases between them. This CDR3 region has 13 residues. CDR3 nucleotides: TGTGCCAGCAGTTTGGGGGGGGATCAGCCCCAGCATTTT. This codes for CASSLGGDQPQHF.

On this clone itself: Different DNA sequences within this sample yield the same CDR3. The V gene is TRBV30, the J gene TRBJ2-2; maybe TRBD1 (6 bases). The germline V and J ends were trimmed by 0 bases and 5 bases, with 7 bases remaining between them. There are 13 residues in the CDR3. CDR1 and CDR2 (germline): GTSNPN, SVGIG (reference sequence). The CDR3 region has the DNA TGTGCCTGGAGTGTACAGGGAACCGGGGAGCTGTTTTTT. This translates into CAWSVQGTGELFF.

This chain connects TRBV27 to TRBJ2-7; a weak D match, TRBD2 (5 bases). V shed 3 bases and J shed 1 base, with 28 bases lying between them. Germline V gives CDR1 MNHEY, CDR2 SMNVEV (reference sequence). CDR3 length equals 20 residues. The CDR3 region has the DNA TGTGCCAGCAGTTTTAGGGCGGGTAACTTCTATCCTCCCTCGTCCTACGAGCAGTACTTC. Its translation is CASSFRAGNFYPPSSYEQYF.

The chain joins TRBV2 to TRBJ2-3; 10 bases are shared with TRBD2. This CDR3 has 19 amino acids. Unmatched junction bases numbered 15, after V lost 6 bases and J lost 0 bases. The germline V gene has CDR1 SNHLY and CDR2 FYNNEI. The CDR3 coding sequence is TGTGCCAGCAGACTCAACCTGAAGGGGGGACTAGCGAGCACAGATACGCAGTATTTT. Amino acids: CASRLNLKGGLASTDTQYF.

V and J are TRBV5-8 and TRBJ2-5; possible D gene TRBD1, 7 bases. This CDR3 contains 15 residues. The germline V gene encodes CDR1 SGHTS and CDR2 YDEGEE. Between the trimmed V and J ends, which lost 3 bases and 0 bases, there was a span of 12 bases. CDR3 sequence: CASSWRDSYQETQYF. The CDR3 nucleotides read TGTGCCAGCAGCTGGAGGGACAGTTACCAAGAGACCCAGTACTTC.

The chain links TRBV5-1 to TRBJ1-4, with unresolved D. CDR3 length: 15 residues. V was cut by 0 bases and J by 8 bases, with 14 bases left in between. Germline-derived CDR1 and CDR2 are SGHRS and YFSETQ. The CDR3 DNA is TGCGCCAGCAGCTTGGCCGGGCAGATAGGGGAAAAACTGTTTTTT. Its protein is CASSLAGQIGEKLFF.